Listed here are 29 T cell receptor beta chains from one sample, sequenced in a study of blood T cell repertoires in COVID-19. Sequenced by immunoSEQ multiplex PCR; TCRdb stores in-frame clones only, minus some. Here the sample spans approximately 220,000 clones, 80% to 90% being singletons. The sample comprised PBMCs or T cells enriched from blood (not recorded which). These receptors originate from a woman in her forties or fifties who had been exposed to COVID-19.

The V gene is TRBV5-6, the J gene TRBJ1-1; tentatively, D is TRBD1 (5 bases). V shed 7 bases and J shed 0 bases, with 10 bases lying between them. Germline CDR1 and CDR2: SGHDT and YYEEEE. The CDR3 is made up of 13 amino acids. For the CDR3, the DNA is TGTGCCAGCGGGGCCCCCATGAACACTGAAGCTTTCTTT. Protein sequence: CASGAPMNTEAFF.

CDR3 sequence (DNA): TGCGCCAGCAGCACTGGAGGGGATCCTTCACCCCTCCACTTT. It encodes CASSTGGDPSPLHF. The chain has TRBV5-1 and TRBJ1-6, with D possibly TRBD1 on 5 matching bases. V lost 4 bases and J lost 9, with 14 bases in between. CDR3 length equals 14 residues. Germline CDR1 reads SGHRS; CDR2 reads YFSETQ.

CDR3 coding DNA: TGTGCCAGTAGTGCCCACAGGGTTGGCGAGCAGTACTTC. It yields the protein CASSAHRVGEQYF. The rearrangement joins TRBV19 to TRBJ2-7; TRBD1 might be the D (6 bases). Looked up from germline, CDR1 is LNHDA and CDR2 is SQIVND (reference sequence). V lost 5 bases and J 6 bases, leaving 14 bases between the germline ends. This CDR3 region has 13 residues.

The chain couples TRBV6-5 to TRBJ1-5; D perhaps matches TRBD1 (6 bases). V was shortened by 11 bases and J by 2 bases, with 19 bases between the two germline ends. The CDR3 covers 15 residues. Germline V gene data show CDR1 as MNHEY and CDR2 as SVGAGI. CDR3 coding DNA: TGTGCCTCCGAACCGCAGGGGCCGGGCAATCAGCCCCAGCATTTT. It translates to CASEPQGPGNQPQHF.

The chain employs TRBV28 and TRBJ2-2, with TRBD1 matching over 7 bases. The CDR3 is 16 amino acids. The germline V gene has CDR1 MDHEN and CDR2 SYDVKM. V lost 3 bases to trimming and J lost 3 bases; unmatched junction nucleotides: 7. For the CDR3, the DNA is TGTGCCAGCAGTTTCTCCGACAGGGAACACACCGGGGAGCTGTTTTTT. Protein: CASSFSDREHTGELFF.

The rearrangement links TRBV7-9 to TRBJ1-1; the D gene is possibly TRBD1 (6 bases). Germline CDR1 and CDR2: SEHNR and FQNEAQ (reference sequence). This CDR3 spans 15 amino acids. Trimming took 4 bases from V and 0 from J, leaving 12 bases between them. The CDR3 here is CASSSRQAMNTEAFF. CDR3 DNA sequence: TGTGCCAGCAGCTCCCGACAGGCCATGAACACTGAAGCTTTCTTT.

This clone has a single count. This sequence joins TRBV19 and TRBJ2-5; 11 bases are shared with TRBD1. Germline V gene lookup returns CDR1 LNHDA and CDR2 SQIVND (reference sequence). The CDR3 extends over 15 amino acids. Losses at the gene ends were 3 bases for V and 2 bases for J; bases not matched to a gene: 2. The CDR3 DNA reads as TGTGCCAGTAGTATTGGGGACAGGGGGCAAGAGACCCAGTACTTC. This encodes CASSIGDRGQETQYF. The full variable domain, completed using reference TRBV19 and TRBJ2-5, is DGGITQSPKYLFRKEGQNVTLSCEQNLNHDAMYWYRQDPGQGLRLIYYSQIVNDFQKGDIAEGYSVSREKKESFPLTVTSAQKNPTAFYLCASSIGDRGQETQYFGPGTRLLVL.

The chain uses TRBV5-5 and TRBJ1-1; 10 bases match TRBD1. Germline CDR1 and CDR2: SGHKS and YYEKEE (reference sequence). V shed 6 bases, J shed 4 bases, and the junction held 9 bases outside the gene matches. This CDR3 comprises 15 residues. The DNA for the CDR3 is TGTGCCAGCAACGGACAGGGGGTGTCTGCCACTGAAGCTTTCTTT. Residues: CASNGQGVSATEAFF.

This clone was counted once. The J gene is TRBJ1-6, the V gene TRBV6-5; D is perhaps TRBD1 (5 bases). The germline CDR1 and CDR2 sequences are MNHEY and SVGAGI. The CDR3 length is 15 residues. Trimming removed 5 bases from V and 5 bases from J, with 13 bases in between. The CDR3 is CASSTSDTHNSPLHF. The CDR3 DNA sequence: TGTGCCAGCAGTACCTCGGACACCCATAATTCACCCCTCCACTTT.

The V and J genes are TRBV7-9 and TRBJ1-1; a possible D gene is TRBD1 (5 bases). The CDR3 sequence is 14 residues long. The V gene lost 5 bases and the J gene lost 0 bases, with 10 bases spanning the gap. From germline, CDR1 is SEHNR and CDR2 FQNEAQ (reference sequence). CDR3 nucleotides: TGTGCCAGCAGCCTACAGGCACTGAACACTGAAGCTTTCTTT. This codes for CASSLQALNTEAFF.

This clone occurred a few times. The chain is built from TRBV7-4 and TRBJ1-1; 8 bases align to TRBD1. V was pared by 4 bases and J by 2 bases, with 15 bases of the junction left unmatched. Germline CDR1 and CDR2: SGHVT and SQSDAQ. The CDR3 extends over 18 amino acids. CDR3 nucleotide sequence: TGTGCCAGCAGCTCCTTATCAGGACAGGGTGAGGGAAACACTGAAGCTTTCTTT. Protein sequence: CASSSLSGQGEGNTEAFF.

This chain links TRBV28 with TRBJ1-1; D gene unclear. V lost 9 bases and J lost 3, with 14 bases in between. The CDR3 runs 13 residues. Looked up from germline, CDR1 is MDHEN and CDR2 is SYDVKM. CDR3 protein: CASPKEWDTEAFF. CDR3 coding DNA: TGTGCCAGTCCTAAGGAGTGGGACACTGAAGCTTTCTTT.

J is TRBJ1-1 and V is TRBV2; D ambiguous. This CDR3 has 13 amino acids. Germline V CDR1 and CDR2: SNHLY, FYNNEI. V was trimmed by 8 bases and J by 3 bases, leaving 13 bases between them. CDR3 sequence (DNA): TGTGCCAGCGGAGGGCACGGGTACACTGAAGCTTTCTTT. It codes for CASGGHGYTEAFF.

The chain uses TRBV5-6 and TRBJ2-4, with TRBD1 as a possible D gene (6 bases). The V gene's germline CDR1 is SGHDT and CDR2 YYEEEE. Trimming pared 4 bases from V and 4 bases from J, leaving 15 bases between. The CDR3 totals 15 residues. CDR3 sequence reads: CASSPPGAAKNIQYF. The CDR3 coding sequence is TGTGCCAGCAGCCCCCCAGGGGCTGCTAAAAACATTCAGTACTTC.

In its sample, this clone was seen a few times. The rearrangement links TRBV28 to TRBJ1-3, with 7 bases identical to TRBD1. V was pared by 10 bases and J by 4 bases, with 10 bases of the junction left unmatched. Germline lookup yields CDR1 MDHEN and CDR2 SYDVKM. The CDR3 contains 14 residues. The CDR3 loop is CATEDRSRGNTIYF. DNA for the CDR3: TGTGCCACAGAGGACAGGTCCCGAGGAAACACCATATATTTT. Looking up the rest from reference TRBV28 and TRBJ1-3 gives the full variable domain: DVKVTQSSRYLVKRTGEKVFLECVQDMDHENMFWYRQDPGLGLRLIYFSYDVKMKEKGDIPEGYSVSREKKERFSLILESASTNQTSMYLCATEDRSRGNTIYFGEGSWLTVV.

This clone was seen once. The rearrangement uses TRBV19 and TRBJ1-5; D possibly corresponds to TRBD1 (6 bases). This CDR3 comprises 16 residues. V was cut by 4 bases and J by 2 bases, with 15 bases left in between. CDR1 is LNHDA, CDR2 SQIVND, per germline (reference sequence). The CDR3 spells CASSTRGTLGNQPQHF. The CDR3 DNA follows: TGTGCCAGTAGTACAAGAGGGACATTGGGCAATCAGCCCCAGCATTTT.

This rearrangement joins TRBV9 to TRBJ1-1, with TRBD1 as a possible D gene (5 bases). The ends were cut back, 0 bases at V and 2 bases at J, with 11 bases in the middle. CDR1 is SGDLS, CDR2 YYNGEE, per germline. The CDR3 runs to 15 residues. DNA of the CDR3: TGTGCCAGCAGCGTAGGGGCGGGGGGTAACACTGAAGCTTTCTTT. It encodes CASSVGAGGNTEAFF.

The table lists this clone with a count of one. The chain is built from TRBV5-4 and TRBJ2-3; 8 nucleotides align to TRBD1. This CDR3 is 15 amino acids long. The V and J ends lost 3 bases and 0 bases, in that order; junction bases with no gene match: 3. Germline V gene sequence: CDR1 SGHNT, CDR2 YYREEE (reference sequence). CDR3 nucleotides: TGTGCCAGCAGCTCCCGGGACAGGAGCACAGATACGCAGTATTTT. This encodes CASSSRDRSTDTQYF.

This chain joins TRBV30 and TRBJ1-2; 7 nucleotides match TRBD1. The junction had 9 bases not matched to a gene; V was cut back by 5 bases and J by 3 bases. The germline gives CDR1 GTSNPN, CDR2 SVGIG (reference sequence). The CDR3 spans 14 residues. The CDR3 DNA sequence: TGTGCCTGGGGTGGGGACAGAGAAGACTATGGCTACACCTTC. It specifies CAWGGDREDYGYTF.

The CDR3 here is CASSLQYTEAFF. The DNA of the CDR3 is TGTGCCAGCAGTCTTCAGTACACTGAAGCTTTCTTT. J is TRBJ1-1 and V is TRBV12-3 or TRBV12-4; D is unclear. CDR3 length equals 12 residues. Trimming took 5 bases from V and 3 from J, leaving 7 bases between them.

The chain combines TRBV24-1 with TRBJ1-2; perhaps TRBD1 as D (5 bases). Looked up from germline, CDR1 is KGHDR and CDR2 is SFDVKD. The CDR3 has 13 residues. V gave up 4 bases and J gave up 2 bases, with 7 bases separating them. For the CDR3, the DNA is TGTGCCACCAGTGAAAGGGGCAACTATGGCTACACCTTC. Its protein product is CATSERGNYGYTF.

This clone was seen a few times. The chain carries TRBV6-2 or TRBV6-3 and TRBJ2-5, with a weak D call TRBD2 (6 bases). The germline CDR1 and CDR2 sequences are MNHEY and SVGEGT. The V gene lost 5 bases and the J gene lost 1 base, with 11 bases spanning the gap. This CDR3 region has 14 residues. In DNA, the CDR3 is TGTGCCAGCAGTCTGCGGGGAGGCCAAGAGACCCAGTACTTC. Protein sequence: CASSLRGGQETQYF.

The V gene is TRBV18, the J gene TRBJ1-5, with D hard to call. The V end lost 4 bases, the J end lost 5 bases, and 9 bases lay between the germline ends. Germline V gene data show CDR1 as KGHSH and CDR2 as LQKENI. The CDR3 length is 13 residues. The CDR3 loop reads CASSRADYQPQHF. The CDR3 DNA follows: TGTGCCAGCTCACGGGCGGACTATCAGCCCCAGCATTTT.

This clone has at least ten counts. J is TRBJ1-2 and V is TRBV28, with 7 positions matching TRBD1. The CDR3 runs 12 residues. Germline lookup yields CDR1 MDHEN and CDR2 SYDVKM. Unmatched junction bases numbered 2, after V lost 5 bases and J lost 5 bases. The CDR3 nucleotides are TGTGCCAGCAGTGGGACAGCTTATGGCTACACCTTC. It yields the protein CASSGTAYGYTF.

The gene calls are TRBV5-1 and TRBJ1-4, with TRBD1 matching over 12 bases. Trimming cost V 0 bases and J 8 bases; bases outside gene matches: 5. This CDR3 spans 16 amino acids. Germline values: CDR1 SGHRS, CDR2 YFSETQ. CDR3 sequence (DNA): TGCGCCAGCAGCTTGGTAGGGGACAGGGGGCACGAAAAACTGTTTTTT. This gives the protein CASSLVGDRGHEKLFF. Drawing the rest from reference TRBV5-1 and TRBJ1-4, the complete variable domain is KAGVTQTPRYLIKTRGQQVTLSCSPISGHRSVSWYQQTPGQGLQFLFEYFSETQRNKGNFPGRFSGRQFSNSRSEMNVSTLELGDSALYLCASSLVGDRGHEKLFFGSGTQLSVL.

The chain employs TRBV5-1 and TRBJ2-7, with D perhaps matching TRBD1 (5 bases). This CDR3 has 13 residues. Germline assignment: CDR1 SGHRS and CDR2 YFSETQ. With 5 bases removed from V and 1 base from J, the gap between germline ends came to 10 bases. CDR3 in amino acids: CASRVGQSYEQYF. As DNA, the CDR3 is TGCGCCAGCAGGGTAGGACAATCCTACGAGCAGTACTTC. The variable domain in full, with the rest retrieved from reference TRBV5-1 and TRBJ2-7, is KAGVTQTPRYLIKTRGQQVTLSCSPISGHRSVSWYQQTPGQGLQFLFEYFSETQRNKGNFPGRFSGRQFSNSRSEMNVSTLELGDSALYLCASRVGQSYEQYFGPGTRLTVT.

CDR3 in DNA: TGTGCCAGCAGCCAATTATACGGTGGCGGCAAAGAGACCCAGTACTTC. It is translated as CASSQLYGGGKETQYF. The chain joins TRBV3-1 (or the pseudogene TRBV3-2) to TRBJ2-5; D gene unclear. Germline-derived CDR1 and CDR2 are LGHDT and YNNKEL (reference sequence). Trimming stripped 2 bases from V and 3 bases from J, with 16 bases between. This CDR3 has 16 amino acids.

The CDR3 loop reads CASSLGGRQTLEAFF. Here the CDR3 DNA reads TGCGCCAGCAGCCTGGGGGGGCGCCAGACCCTTGAAGCTTTCTTT. The chain couples TRBV5-1 to TRBJ1-1; D is possibly TRBD1 (6 bases). CDR3 length equals 15 residues. Trimming took off 4 bases at V and 7 bases at J, with 20 bases between the two ends. CDR1 SGHRS and CDR2 YFSETQ come from the germline V gene.

In this sample, this clone turned up once. The chain employs TRBV14 and TRBJ2-7; D is perhaps TRBD1 (6 bases). There are 14 residues in the CDR3. V was pared by 4 bases and J by 6 bases, with 16 bases between. Germline V gene data show CDR1 as SGHDN and CDR2 as FVKESK. The CDR3 nucleotides read TGTGCCAGCAGCCCTGGCACAGGGTTGATCGAGCAGTACTTC. It codes for CASSPGTGLIEQYF.